What follows are 15 T cell receptor beta chains derived from one specimen sequenced in a study of T cell repertoires in cytomegalovirus infection. In TCRdb, the reads were re-called with MiXCR into one record per CDR3 protein. The sample includes 480,000 or so distinct CDR3 sequences, approximately 11% seen only once; the top ten take approximately 10%. The sample was PBMCs. All receptors come from a human donor in good health (CMV status not recorded). Some clones in this sample may be carry-over from other donors' samples.

This clonotype was seen at least ten times. The rearrangement links TRBV11-2 to TRBJ1-1; 8 bases line up with TRBD1. V lost 2 bases to trimming and J lost 5 bases; unmatched junction nucleotides: 7. The germline CDR1 and CDR2 sequences are SGHAT and FQNNGV. The CDR3 runs 15 residues. This chain's CDR3 is CASSLSGGRGTEAFF. The CDR3 DNA is TGTGCCAGCAGCTTATCAGGGGGCCGGGGGACTGAAGCTTTCTTT.

The chain combines TRBV14 with TRBJ2-5, with 7 bases identical to TRBD1. There are 13 residues in the CDR3. The V gene end was trimmed by 5 bases and the J gene end by 6 bases; junction bases not matched to a gene: 6. Germline-derived CDR1 and CDR2 are SGHDN and FVKESK. The CDR3 sequence is CASSSDRRKTQYF. The CDR3 DNA is TGTGCCAGCAGCTCGGACAGGCGAAAGACCCAGTACTTC.

In this sample, this clonotype turned up many times. The chain carries TRBV5-1 and TRBJ2-1, with D uncertain. This CDR3 has 15 amino acids. The germline V and J ends were trimmed by 3 bases and 4 bases, with 14 bases remaining between them. Germline assignment: CDR1 SGHRS and CDR2 YFSETQ. CDR3: CASSWVAPQYNEQFF. The CDR3 DNA reads as TGCGCCAGCAGCTGGGTGGCACCCCAATACAATGAGCAGTTCTTC.

This clonotype came up many times. This rearrangement joins TRBV20-1 to TRBJ2-5; tentative D call: TRBD2 (7 bases). Germline CDR1 is DFQATT and CDR2 is SNEGSKA (reference sequence). The CDR3 contains 17 residues. Trimming cost V 3 bases and J 1 base, with 21 bases left between them. The CDR3 sequence: CSASLRGLPIFQETQYF. CDR3 coding DNA: TGCAGTGCTAGTTTGCGGGGGCTACCCATCTTCCAAGAGACCCAGTACTTC.

This clonotype was seen at least ten times. DNA for the CDR3: TGTGCCAGCAGCTTAGTAAACGGGAGGGAGTACAATGAGCAGTTCTTC. Protein: CASSLVNGREYNEQFF. V gene TRBV7-6 combines with J gene TRBJ2-1; 8 bases fit TRBD2. J gave up 4 bases and V 1 base, and 6 bases lay outside the gene matches. CDR3 length equals 16 residues. Per the germline V gene, CDR1 is SGHVS and CDR2 is FNYEAQ.

The chain recombines TRBV5-7 with TRBJ2-2; 9 bases are shared with TRBD2. TRBV5-7 counts as an open reading frame of uncertain function. CDR3 length: 20 residues. V lost 3 bases and J lost 5; bases outside the gene matches: 20. In nucleotides, the CDR3 is TGTGCCAGCAGCTCACCCATGGGGGCGAGCGGGAGGACGAGGACCGGGGAGCTGTTTTTT. Translating it yields CASSSPMGASGRTRTGELFF.

Of note for this clonotype: It may be a read error: a sequence one base away is much more abundant. This chain connects TRBV20-1 to TRBJ2-3; no reliable D call. This CDR3 is 13 amino acids long. CDR1 and CDR2 from the germline V gene are DFQATT and SNEGSKA (reference sequence). V lost 3 bases and J 0 bases, leaving 7 bases between the germline ends. CDR3 protein: CSASSQSTDTQYF. Written as DNA, the CDR3 is TGCAGTGCTAGTAGTCAGAGCACAGATACGCAGTATTTT.

This clonotype appeared many times. V is TRBV15 and J is TRBJ2-7, with a tentative D call TRBD2 (5 bases). Germline CDR1 LNHNV, CDR2 YYDKDF (reference sequence). This CDR3 contains 14 residues. V lost 0 bases to trimming and J lost 2 bases, with 8 bases between them. Written as DNA, the CDR3 is TGTGCCACCAGCAGAGATCACGGGACCTACGAGCAGTACTTC. Its translation: CATSRDHGTYEQYF.

With regard to this clonotype: An end of the junction differs from the germline gene, which may be a read error. The V gene is TRBV7-8, the J gene TRBJ2-2; possibly TRBD1 or TRBD2 for D (5 bases each). Germline V gene data show CDR1 as SGHVS and CDR2 as FQNEAQ. There are 13 residues in the CDR3. The CDR3 DNA is TGTGCCAGCACAGGGACGAACAGCGGGGAGCTGTTTTTT. It specifies CASTGTNSGELFF.

This clonotype was detected many times. V is TRBV28 and J is TRBJ1-1; D might be TRBD1 (6 bases). CDR1 and CDR2 (germline): MDHEN, SYDVKM. V was shortened by 8 bases and J by 7 bases, with 14 bases between the two germline ends. The CDR3 runs 12 residues. The CDR3 spells CASGGELREAFF. The CDR3 DNA follows: TGTGCCAGCGGGGGCGAACTCCGTGAAGCTTTCTTT.

This clonotype was recorded at least ten times. DNA for the CDR3: TGTGCCAGCAGCCCCCAGGGGCTGGCTAATGAAAAACTGTTTTTT. This codes for CASSPQGLANEKLFF. V and J are TRBV7-2 and TRBJ1-4; weak D call: TRBD1 (6 bases). CDR3 length: 15 residues. V was shortened by 5 bases and J by 3 bases, with 13 bases between the two germline ends. Germline lookup yields CDR1 SGHTA and CDR2 FQGNSA.

This clonotype was counted many times. The genes are TRBV10-3 and TRBJ2-7; 10 bases match TRBD1. The junction had 12 bases not matched to a gene; V was cut back by 8 bases and J by 2 bases. Per germline, CDR1 ENHRY and CDR2 SYGVKD. This CDR3 is built from 16 residues. The CDR3 sequence: CAIRQPRDRGAYEQYF. CDR3 sequence (DNA): TGTGCCATCCGCCAGCCCCGGGACAGGGGAGCCTACGAGCAGTACTTC.

This clonotype was detected once. The rearrangement joins TRBV28 to TRBJ1-2; tentatively, D is TRBD1 (5 bases). The ends were cut back, 5 bases at V and 2 bases at J, with 12 bases in the middle. The CDR3 has 14 amino acids. CDR1 MDHEN and CDR2 SYDVKM come from the germline V gene. As DNA, the CDR3 is TGTGCCAGCAGTGCAGGGAGCCGGAACTATGGCTACACCTTC. Amino acids: CASSAGSRNYGYTF.

The V gene is TRBV18, the J gene TRBJ2-7; the D is unclear. V dropped 4 bases and J dropped 0 bases, with 16 bases sitting between them. The CDR3 is made up of 16 amino acids. Germline values: CDR1 KGHSH, CDR2 LQKENI. CDR3: CASSQGLDGASYEQYF. In DNA, the CDR3 is TGTGCCAGCTCACAAGGTTTGGACGGAGCCTCCTACGAGCAGTACTTC.

This clonotype was seen ten or more times. V and J are TRBV30 and TRBJ1-1; D not certain. Germline assignment: CDR1 GTSNPN and CDR2 SVGIG (reference sequence). This CDR3 has 13 residues. Trimming cost V 1 base and J 6 bases, with 12 bases left between them. The CDR3 DNA is TGTGCCTGGAGTGATCTCGCGGGCCCTGAAGCTTTCTTT. Amino acid sequence: CAWSDLAGPEAFF. The full variable domain, with the rest looked up from reference TRBV30 and TRBJ1-1, is SQTIHQWPATLVQPVGSPLSLECTVEGTSNPNLYWYRQAAGRGLQLLFYSVGIGQISSEVPQNLSASRPQDRQFILSSKKLLLSDSGFYLCAWSDLAGPEAFFGQGTRLTVV.